This T cell receptor (beta chain) is drawn from a study of blood T cell repertoires in COVID-19 (dated by TCRdb to the early 2020s). Turning to the overall study: The collaborator samples originated in the United States, Italy and Spain and spanned the acute and convalescent phases of COVID-19. The prospective study material was composed of cDNA or gDNA derived from T cells, B-cell-depleted T cells, or PBMCs. The sample metadata nearly always contained a de-identified subject ID, COVID-19 status, age in years and sex. The dataset comprised deeply sampled blood TCRbeta repertoires from subjects exposed to, actively infected with, or recovered from COVID-19. Where HLA class I and class II types were available, the types were taken from metadata supplied by the sample provider, not from assay-based typing. The repertoires were made available in a free public database intended to serve as a resource for research on the immune response to SARS-CoV-2. The samples were drawn from the first 160 participants of the ongoing ImmuneRACE study and from 950 to 1,500 subjects provided by 6 global collaborators.

What the authors observed across the whole study: The amount of clinical and demographic metadata varied by source and participant and was provided uncurated.

This clone was picked up one time. Its antigen has not been determined. Per-base quality was not reported, and no clone a single base away is much larger than it. Trimming costs V 1 base and J 7 bases, and their ends lie 14 bases apart. The germline V gene (reference sequence) provides CDR1 LGHDT and CDR2 YNNKEL. Measured from the cysteine to the phenylalanine, the CDR3 is 14 residues long. Just the 42-base CDR3 DNA is kept, in frame starting at base 1. TCRbeta CDR3 regions were amplified from genomic DNA using the immunoSEQ Assay, a bias-controlled multiplex PCR. Per the authors' processing: Within the assay, amplification of reference gene primers was used to estimate how many nucleated cells each sample contained. Sequence reads were collapsed and filtered to measure the absolute abundance of every unique TCRbeta CDR3 rearrangement. For each sample, productive Simpson clonality was calculated by taking the square root of Simpson's diversity index across productive rearrangements. TCRdb's version of the immuneACCESS table is confined to in-frame rearrangements and falls short of the full clone set. An unresolved V gene accounts for under half of the shortfall where checked; the remainder is of unknown origin. That table supplies the V and J calls and clone size; D and trimming were determined from the DNA. Across this sample there are some 160,000 clones, with 80% to 85% seen only once. The ten most abundant clones make up about 11% of the sample.

Whole blood was collected in K2EDTA tubes by collaborating institutions according to the institutions' own protocols. Collaborator samples were shipped for TCRbeta analysis as frozen whole blood, isolated PBMCs, or DNA extracted from either sample type. The sequenced sample was peripheral blood. This receptor chain uses TRBV3-1 (or the pseudogene TRBV3-2) and TRBJ2-7; the D segment could be TRBD1, given 5 matching bases. The sequence came from a man between 70 and 80 years old with active or convalescent COVID-19. In nucleotides, the sequence is TGTGCCAGCAGCCAAGTGGTAGGGGCTGAAGAGCAGTACTTC. This is translated as CASSQVVGAEEQYF.